The 17 T cell receptor beta chains given below trace back to one sample, sequenced in a study of T cell repertoires in cytomegalovirus infection. A single record per CDR3 protein comes from TCRdb applying MiXCR to the reads. The sample records hundreds of thousands of distinct CDR3 sequences, roughly 16% being singletons. The source material was PBMCs. These receptors came from a human donor in good health (CMV status not recorded). Some clones in this sample may be carry-over from other donors' samples.

The sample holds many counts of this clonotype. The genes are TRBV7-2 and TRBJ2-7; TRBD2 matches 9 bases. The V and J ends lost 5 bases and 4 bases, in that order; junction bases with no gene match: 12. The CDR3 length is 16 residues. CDR1 SGHTA and CDR2 FQGNSA come from the germline V gene. CDR3 DNA sequence: TGTGCCAGCAGCACAGTAGGAGCGGGGGGACCATACGAGCAGTACTTC. This sequence encodes CASSTVGAGGPYEQYF. Together with reference TRBV7-2 and TRBJ2-7, the CDR3 gives the full variable domain: GAGVSQSPSNKVTEKGKDVELRCDPISGHTALYWYRQSLGQGLEFLIYFQGNSAPDKSGLPSDRFSAERTGGSVSTLTIQRTQQEDSAVYLCASSTVGAGGPYEQYFGPGTRLTVT.

In its sample, this clonotype was seen many times. V usage is TRBV11-2 and J usage is TRBJ2-3; 10 bases match TRBD2. The J segment lost 1 base and the V segment lost 6 bases, leaving 4 bases of the junction unmatched. Germline CDR1 is SGHAT and CDR2 is FQNNGV. This CDR3 contains 15 residues. CDR3 residues: CASSGTSGGTDTQYF. In nucleotides, the CDR3 is TGTGCCAGCAGTGGTACTAGCGGGGGCACAGATACGCAGTATTTT.

There are many counts of this clonotype. The chain combines TRBV7-2 with TRBJ2-3, with D unresolved. CDR1 is SGHTA and CDR2 is FQGNSA in the germline V gene. Trimming shortened V by 2 bases and J by 10 bases, and 13 bases separated the two germline ends. This CDR3 region has 13 residues. The CDR3 DNA reads TGTGCCAGCAGCTTAAACGGGCACCATTCGCAGTATTTT. Amino acids: CASSLNGHHSQYF.

The rearrangement joins TRBV3-1 to TRBJ2-5; 9 bases line up with TRBD2. The V segment lost 1 base and the J segment 12 bases; nucleotides outside the gene matches: 0. The germline CDR1 and CDR2 sequences are LGHDT and YNNKEL (reference sequence). The CDR3 covers 11 residues. Here the CDR3 DNA reads TGTGCCAGCAGCCAAGGACTAGCGGAGTACTTC. It encodes CASSQGLAEYF.

This clonotype was counted only a few times. This chain joins TRBV12-5 and TRBJ2-7; D is unclear. The CDR3 covers 13 residues. Germline V CDR1 and CDR2: LGHNT, FRNRAP. V shed 2 bases and J shed 6 bases, with 11 bases lying between them. Here the CDR3 DNA reads TGTGCTAGTGGTTTGTCCCCGTGGGTCGAGCAGTACTTC. Its protein product is CASGLSPWVEQYF.

In its sample, this clonotype was seen many times. This chain links TRBV7-9 with TRBJ2-7; TRBD1 is a possible D gene (5 bases). The V and J ends lost 5 bases and 6 bases respectively, with 23 bases between them. The germline V gene has CDR1 SEHNR and CDR2 FQNEAQ (reference sequence). CDR3 length: 16 amino acids. The CDR3 DNA reads TGTGCCAGCAGCCCCTTAATAGACAGAACTCTCTCCGAGCAGTACTTC. Its protein product is CASSPLIDRTLSEQYF. Full variable domain (outside the CDR3, taken from reference TRBV7-9 and TRBJ2-7): DTGVSQNPRHKITKRGQNVTFRCDPISEHNRLYWYRQTLGQGPEFLTYFQNEAQLEKSRLLSDRFSAERPKGSFSTLEIQRTEQGDSAMYLCASSPLIDRTLSEQYFGPGTRLTVT.

This sequence joins TRBV5-5 and TRBJ2-1; the D is unclear. Per the germline V gene, CDR1 is SGHKS and CDR2 is YYEKEE (reference sequence). V lost 6 bases to trimming and J lost 3 bases, with 19 bases between them. This CDR3 contains 16 residues. CDR3 residues: CASTALPPADYNEQFF. DNA for the CDR3: TGTGCCAGCACAGCCCTCCCCCCCGCCGACTACAATGAGCAGTTCTTC.

The V gene is TRBV20-1, the J gene TRBJ1-2; no clear D gene. CDR3 length: 14 amino acids. Germline assignment: CDR1 DFQATT and CDR2 SNEGSKA (reference sequence). Trimming left V 6 bases short and J 0 bases short, with 14 bases between. The CDR3 loop is CSAIGAASNYGYTF. DNA for the CDR3: TGCAGTGCCATCGGAGCGGCTTCTAACTATGGCTACACCTTC.

This clonotype has a count of ten or more. The V call is TRBV4-2, the J call TRBJ2-1; no firm D call. Germline values: CDR1 LGHNA, CDR2 YNFKEQ. With 1 base removed from V and 0 bases from J, the gap between germline ends came to 10 bases. The length of the CDR3 is 16 residues. CDR3 bases: TGTGCCAGCAGCCAAGCCTCGCCAAGCTCCTACAATGAGCAGTTCTTC. Translating gives CASSQASPSSYNEQFF.

A few counts support this clonotype. V is TRBV7-9 and J is TRBJ2-5; D tentatively fits TRBD1 or TRBD2 (5 bases each). This CDR3 is built from 17 residues. Germline CDR1 and CDR2: SEHNR and FQNEAQ (reference sequence). Trimming cost V 3 bases and J 1 base, with 18 bases left between them. This chain's CDR3 is CASSLRGAATSQETQYF. The CDR3 DNA reads TGTGCCAGCAGCTTGCGAGGGGCCGCAACCTCCCAAGAGACCCAGTACTTC.

This clonotype showed up just a few times. This chain joins TRBV18 and TRBJ1-1; maybe TRBD1 (5 bases). Per the germline V gene, CDR1 is KGHSH and CDR2 is LQKENI. V was shortened by 6 bases and J by 4 bases, with 18 bases between the two germline ends. The CDR3 has 15 amino acids. As DNA, the CDR3 is TGTGCCAGCTCGAGCAACTCAGGGTTGGGCACTGAAGCTTTCTTT. As protein: CASSSNSGLGTEAFF.

This clonotype appeared a few times. The V call is TRBV6-5, the J call TRBJ1-4; D is perhaps TRBD1 (6 bases). The V end lost 0 bases, the J end lost 5 bases, and 7 bases lay between the germline ends. The germline V gene has CDR1 MNHEY and CDR2 SVGAGI. This CDR3 has 14 residues. CDR3 sequence reads: CASSYSGGNEKLFF. DNA of the CDR3: TGTGCCAGCAGTTACTCTGGGGGCAATGAAAAACTGTTTTTT.

This clonotype was counted ten times or more. The chain has TRBV7-9 and TRBJ1-4; D call uncertain. The V end was cut by 4 bases, the J end by 7 bases, with 10 bases between. The CDR3 is 13 residues long. The germline V gene encodes CDR1 SEHNR and CDR2 FQNEAQ (reference sequence). The CDR3 here is CASSSLEGEKLFF. CDR3 nucleotides: TGTGCCAGCAGCTCCCTGGAGGGTGAAAAACTGTTTTTT.

This rearrangement joins TRBV28 to TRBJ2-3; TRBD1 matches at 8 bases. The trim removed 5 bases at V and 0 bases at J, leaving 4 bases unmatched. Germline V CDR1 and CDR2: MDHEN, SYDVKM. This CDR3 has 15 amino acids. CDR3 sequence: CASSEDRASTDTQYF. CDR3 bases: TGTGCCAGCAGTGAGGACAGGGCCAGCACAGATACGCAGTATTTT.

The gene calls are TRBV19 and TRBJ2-7; 7 bases map to TRBD1. CDR3 size: 12 residues. Germline CDR1 LNHDA, CDR2 SQIVND (reference sequence). The V gene end was trimmed by 5 bases and the J gene end by 5 bases; junction bases not matched to a gene: 3. The CDR3 is CASSHRGNEQYF. CDR3 coding DNA: TGTGCCAGTAGTCACAGGGGCAACGAGCAGTACTTC.

The table lists this clonotype with a few counts. The chain joins TRBV11-2 to TRBJ2-5; 7 bases map to TRBD2. From germline, CDR1 is SGHAT and CDR2 FQNNGV. V dropped 3 bases and J dropped 5; count of bases not matched to a gene: 9. The CDR3 runs to 15 residues. The CDR3, as DNA: TGTGCCAGCAGCTTGGGGGGGGGACGTATCGAGACCCAGTACTTC. This codes for CASSLGGGRIETQYF.

The V and J genes are TRBV4-1 and TRBJ1-1; 10 nucleotides align to TRBD1. This CDR3 contains 17 residues. V shed 0 bases and J 0 bases; nucleotides not matched to a gene: 4. Per the germline V gene, CDR1 is MGHRA and CDR2 is YSYEKL. The CDR3 DNA follows: TGCGCCAGCAGCCAAGATAGACAGGGGGCCATGAACACTGAAGCTTTCTTT. Translated, it gives CASSQDRQGAMNTEAFF.